What follows are 20 T cell receptor beta chains derived from one specimen sequenced in a study of control samples from healthy donors and cancer patients. The assay was immunoSEQ multiplex PCR, and TCRdb's table has in-frame clones only and misses some. The sample has 100,000 to 150,000 clones; 87% are singletons. The sample was blood. The receptors derive from a man between 18 and 35 years old in good health.

The table lists this clone with a few counts. The CDR3 nucleotides are TGCGCCAGCAGTGGAGGTACGGGACAGGGCAACAATTCACCCCTCCACTTT. Protein sequence: CASSGGTGQGNNSPLHF. The genes are TRBV10-1 and TRBJ1-6; TRBD1 aligns across 9 bases. V lost 4 bases, J lost 7 bases, and 11 bases stayed unmatched. Germline-derived CDR1 and CDR2 are WNHNN and SYGVQD (reference sequence). The CDR3 is 17 amino acids.

The chain uses TRBV11-2 and TRBJ1-3; D ambiguous. CDR3 length equals 15 residues. Between the trimmed V and J ends, which lost 1 base and 2 bases, there was a span of 9 bases. CDR1 and CDR2 (germline): SGHAT, FQNNGV. CDR3 residues: CASSLGRAPGNTIYF. The CDR3 nucleotides read TGTGCCAGCAGCTTAGGGAGGGCTCCTGGAAACACCATATATTTT.

CDR3 sequence reads: CASSLAPWPTELDRGNIQYF. The CDR3 region has the DNA TGCGCCAGCAGCTTGGCCCCGTGGCCAACAGAATTGGACAGGGGAAACATTCAGTACTTC. The V call is TRBV5-1, the J call TRBJ2-4; 9 positions match TRBD1. Unmatched junction bases numbered 19, after V lost 0 bases and J lost 6 bases. The CDR3 totals 20 residues. Germline assignment: CDR1 SGHRS and CDR2 YFSETQ. The variable domain in full, with the rest retrieved from reference TRBV5-1 and TRBJ2-4, is KAGVTQTPRYLIKTRGQQVTLSCSPISGHRSVSWYQQTPGQGLQFLFEYFSETQRNKGNFPGRFSGRQFSNSRSEMNVSTLELGDSALYLCASSLAPWPTELDRGNIQYFGAGTRLSVL.

This clone turned up a few times. This chain links TRBV15 with TRBJ1-5, with no clear D. The germline gives CDR1 LNHNV, CDR2 YYDKDF (reference sequence). The CDR3 contains 17 residues. With 0 bases removed from V and 0 bases from J, the gap between germline ends came to 12 bases. CDR3 in amino acids: CATSRDLQDHSNQPQHF. The CDR3 bases are TGTGCCACCAGCAGAGATCTTCAGGACCATAGCAATCAGCCCCAGCATTTT.

This clone has only one observation. In nucleotides, the CDR3 is TGTGCCAGTAGTACCCAGACAGTTAGCAATCAGCCCCAGCATTTT. Translation: CASSTQTVSNQPQHF. The chain has TRBV19 and TRBJ1-5; a weak D match, TRBD1 (5 bases). Germline assignment: CDR1 LNHDA and CDR2 SQIVND (reference sequence). This CDR3 region has 15 residues. Trimming stripped 4 bases from V and 0 bases from J, with 10 bases between.

This clone was seen a few times. The chain couples TRBV2 to TRBJ2-2; maybe TRBD1 (5 bases). The CDR3 runs 15 residues. Trimming pared 2 bases from V and 4 bases from J, leaving 11 bases between. Germline V gives CDR1 SNHLY, CDR2 FYNNEI. DNA of the CDR3: TGTGCCAGCAGTGAATTCACAGGAGTCACCGGGGAGCTGTTTTTT. Its translation is CASSEFTGVTGELFF.

The chain recombines TRBV7-9 with TRBJ1-1; possible D gene TRBD1, 5 bases. Trimming took off 4 bases at V and 13 bases at J, with 16 bases between the two ends. The V gene's germline CDR1 is SEHNR and CDR2 FQNEAQ (reference sequence). The CDR3 is 12 amino acids. Here the CDR3 DNA reads TGTGCCAGCAGCTCCCTACCCGGGGGAGGTTTCTTT. This gives the protein CASSSLPGGGFF.

In this sample, this clone turned up a few times. The rearrangement links TRBV30 to TRBJ1-5, with 7 bases matching TRBD1. Germline loops: CDR1 GTSNPN, CDR2 SVGIG (reference sequence). The CDR3 runs 14 residues. Trimming at V came to 0 bases and at J to 9 bases, leaving 8 bases not matched to a gene. CDR3 protein: CAWSVESTGTPQHF. In DNA, the CDR3 is TGTGCCTGGAGTGTGGAGTCGACAGGGACGCCCCAGCATTTT.

The chain links TRBV25-1 to TRBJ1-1, with a weak D call TRBD1 (6 bases). V lost 7 bases and J lost 7, with 10 bases in between. The CDR3 sequence is 11 residues long. The germline V gene has CDR1 MGHDK and CDR2 SYGVNS. The CDR3 protein is CASTRGREAFF. CDR3 bases: TGTGCCAGCACCCGGGGGCGTGAAGCTTTCTTT.

The chain has TRBV29-1 and TRBJ1-3; D not resolved. There are 12 residues in the CDR3. The V gene's germline CDR1 is SQVTM and CDR2 ANQGSEA. V lost 6 bases to trimming and J lost 0 bases, with 6 bases between them. CDR3 region: CSVWSSGNTIYF. The CDR3 DNA is TGCAGCGTCTGGTCCTCTGGAAACACCATATATTTT.

Only one count was recorded for this clone. The V call is TRBV19, the J call TRBJ1-4, with 8 bases that match TRBD1. Germline loops: CDR1 LNHDA, CDR2 SQIVND (reference sequence). The CDR3 runs 18 residues. The trim removed 3 bases at V and 0 bases at J, leaving 9 bases unmatched. The CDR3 protein is CASSMNGQGFATNEKLFF. CDR3 in DNA: TGTGCCAGTAGTATGAACGGACAGGGCTTCGCAACTAATGAAAAACTGTTTTTT.

The chain joins TRBV7-8 to TRBJ2-1; TRBD2 is a possible D gene (5 bases). CDR1 is SGHVS, CDR2 FQNEAQ, per germline. This CDR3 is 15 amino acids long. V was trimmed by 4 bases and J by 6 bases, leaving 16 bases between them. The CDR3 region is CASSSTDYAINEQFF. DNA for the CDR3: TGTGCCAGCAGCTCGACCGACTACGCAATCAATGAGCAGTTCTTC.

The J gene is TRBJ1-1, the V gene TRBV21-1. TRBV21-1 constitutes a pseudogene. This CDR3 is built from 12 residues. This CDR3 is CASSKFYPEAFF. CDR3 in DNA: TGTGCCAGCAGCAAATTTTACCCTGAAGCTTTCTTT.

The J gene is TRBJ2-1, the V gene TRBV11-3, with 8 bases aligning to TRBD2. The germline gives CDR1 SGHNT, CDR2 YENEEA. This CDR3 region has 15 residues. Trimming at V came to 0 bases and at J to 7 bases, leaving 5 bases not matched to a gene. CDR3 bases: TGTGCCAGCAGCTTAGATGGGACTAGATCAAATGAGCAGTTCTTC. Translated, it gives CASSLDGTRSNEQFF.

The J gene is TRBJ1-4, the V gene TRBV30; D remains unclear. Germline-derived CDR1 and CDR2 are GTSNPN and SVGIG (reference sequence). V was shortened by 7 bases and J by 2 bases, with 8 bases between the two germline ends. The CDR3 sequence is 12 residues long. In nucleotides, the CDR3 is TGTGCCTTCGGGTCGACTAATGAAAAACTGTTTTTT. This codes for CAFGSTNEKLFF.

The gene calls are TRBV19 and TRBJ1-5; D is undetermined. The CDR3 runs to 13 residues. The ends were cut back, 7 bases at V and 1 base at J, with 8 bases in the middle. CDR1 and CDR2 from the germline V gene are LNHDA and SQIVND (reference sequence). The CDR3 loop is CASTVQSNQPQHF. CDR3 DNA: TGTGCCAGTACAGTACAGAGCAATCAGCCCCAGCATTTT.

The genes are TRBV5-1 and TRBJ1-1; TRBD1 might be the D (6 bases). From germline, CDR1 is SGHRS and CDR2 YFSETQ. Trimming left V 3 bases short and J 0 bases short, with 15 bases between. The CDR3 runs to 16 residues. The CDR3 nucleotides read TGCGCCAGCAGCTCAAATCCTTCAGGGGTGAACACTGAAGCTTTCTTT. This sequence encodes CASSSNPSGVNTEAFF.

The chain is built from TRBV2 and TRBJ1-6; D gene unclear. This CDR3 contains 12 residues. V lost 8 bases, J lost 5 bases, and 7 bases lay in between. Germline V gene lookup returns CDR1 SNHLY and CDR2 FYNNEI. CDR3 nucleotides: TGTGCCAGCGAGCAGCATAATTCACCCCTCCACTTT. This gives the protein CASEQHNSPLHF.

The rearrangement uses TRBV12-5 and TRBJ2-1, with D tentatively TRBD2 (6 bases). The CDR3 is made up of 14 amino acids. V was shortened by 5 bases and J by 6 bases, with 14 bases between the two germline ends. Germline CDR1 is LGHNT and CDR2 is FRNRAP. Written as DNA, the CDR3 is TGTGCTAGTGGTCAGGGACGGGAGCGCAATGAGCAGTTCTTC. Translated: CASGQGRERNEQFF.

This chain uses TRBV24-1 with TRBJ2-1; no firm D call. Trimming took off 4 bases at V and 7 bases at J, with 22 bases between the two ends. The CDR3 covers 17 residues. Germline values: CDR1 KGHDR, CDR2 SFDVKD. CDR3 in DNA: TGTGCCACCAGTGACCCGACCACCACAAAAAGAACGAATGAGCAGTTCTTC. It yields the protein CATSDPTTTKRTNEQFF.